This TCR beta chain was profiled in a study of radiotherapy plus CTLA-4 blockade in lung cancer listed by TCRdb under 2018. Some background on the complete study: Among the enrolled patients, 15% to 20% had an objective response, and approximately 33% reached disease control.

To prepare the library, the immunoSEQ multiplex PCR assay was applied. TCRdb mirrors the immuneACCESS table, restricted to in-frame sequences. Some clones are absent from its copies; in checked studies, under half trace to an unresolved V gene, and the reason for the others is unknown. The sample records approximately 41,000 clones, 70% to 80% of which are singletons. Together, the top ten hold roughly 10% of the sample. General conclusions and limits of the study: Early dynamic changes in blood T cell clones, together with increased serum interferon-beta after radiation, were reported as the strongest predictors of response. After treatment with radiotherapy and ipilimumab, TCR clones that originated in tumors expanded in peripheral blood.

In this study, focal radiation therapy paired with CTLA-4 blockade (ipilimumab) was tested in patients who had chemo-refractory metastatic non-small-cell lung cancer. CDR3 length: 16 amino acids, cysteine to phenylalanine. The only DNA kept is the CDR3, 48 bases in frame from the first base. V is pruned by 1 base and J by 10 bases, leaving 11 bases of the junction without a gene match. Reading the germline V gene gives CDR1 LGHNA and CDR2 YNFKEQ. About this clone itself: Its antigen is not yet known. Per-nucleotide qualities are absent, and no much larger clonotype sits a single base away.

The chain is made from TRBV4-2 and TRBJ2-1; 9 middle bases align to TRBD2. This receptor was taken from a human donor with non-small cell lung cancer who had stable disease on radiotherapy plus ipilimumab. The material was peripheral blood, obtained from a patient treated with radiotherapy plus ipilimumab. For the CDR3, the sequence is CASSQVFAGGPREQFF. The sequenced DNA: TGTGCCAGCAGCCAAGTTTTCGCGGGGGGGCCCAGGGAGCAGTTCTTC.